This is a list of T cell receptor beta chains from one sample in a study of shared clonotypes between healthy human individuals. Sequenced by immunoSEQ multiplex PCR; TCRdb stores in-frame clones only, minus some. Of about 2.1 million clones in the sample, around 93% were seen once. The specimen sequenced was naive CD8+ T cells from PBMCs. The receptors shown here come from a man between 18 and 35 years old in good health. Some clones in this sample may be carry-over from other donors' samples. Both conserved end residues are part of each CDR3. A D gene is named only where the DNA matches it firmly. Clone size is stated in some rows and not others, as once, few, many or a class when expanded.

.,TRBD1,TRBJ2-1,TRBV27,CASSSDRGLDNEQFF,TGTGCCAGCAGTTCGGACAGGGGGCTTGACAATGAGCAGTTCTTC
.,TRBD1,TRBJ2-7,TRBV7-9,CASSHRDRGSYEQYF,TGTGCCAGCAGCCACCGGGACAGGGGCTCCTACGAGCAGTACTTC
.,.,TRBJ2-5,TRBV29-1,CSVEDLRAVQETQYF,TGCAGCGTCGAGGATCTTCGGGCAGTACAAGAGACCCAGTACTTC
.,.,TRBJ2-1,TRBV11-3,CASSLVSGPYNEQFF,TGTGCCAGCAGCTTAGTCTCGGGACCCTACAATGAGCAGTTCTTC
.,.,TRBJ1-2,TRBV5-6,CASSLVVASLYTF,TGTGCCAGCAGCTTGGTGGTGGCATCCCTCTACACCTTC
few,.,TRBJ1-5,TRBV7-8,CASSVNYYSNQPQHF,TGTGCCAGCAGCGTCAACTACTATAGCAATCAGCCCCAGCATTTT
.,.,TRBJ1-1,TRBV27,CASSPLFVVETEAFF,TGTGCCAGCAGTCCGCTATTTGTGGTCGAGACTGAAGCTTTCTTT
once,TRBD1,TRBJ2-7,TRBV10-1,CASSAGSRTGEGRVDEQYF,TGCGCCAGCAGTGCAGGCAGTAGGACAGGGGAAGGCCGGGTGGACGAGCAGTACTTC
.,.,TRBJ2-1,TRBV19,CASSISISAYNEQFF,TGTGCCAGTAGTATTAGTATCTCAGCCTACAATGAGCAGTTCTTC
few,.,TRBJ1-1,TRBV7-6,CASSPVPNTEAFF,TGTGCCAGCAGCCCAGTCCCGAACACTGAAGCTTTCTTT
.,.,TRBJ1-5,TRBV4-1,CASSQGWRTDSNQPQHF,TGCGCCAGCAGCCAAGGCTGGCGGACAGATAGCAATCAGCCCCAGCATTTT
.,TRBD2,TRBJ2-4,TRBV5-6,CASSRASGTVDIQYF,TGTGCCAGCAGCCGAGCTAGCGGGACGGTGGACATTCAGTACTTC
.,.,TRBJ1-6,TRBV29-1,CSLGGAKRGPKPLHF,TGCAGCCTGGGGGGGGCCAAAAGGGGTCCTAAACCCCTCCACTTT
once,.,TRBJ2-7,TRBV6-5,CASSYSREQYF,TGTGCCAGCAGTTACTCACGCGAGCAGTACTTC
.,.,TRBJ2-7,TRBV19,CASSLDRSQFFEQYF,TGTGCCAGTAGTCTGGACCGTTCCCAATTTTTCGAGCAGTACTTC
.,.,TRBJ2-5,TRBV21-1,CASRPTWEETQYF,TGTGCCAGCAGACCTACCTGGGAAGAGACCCAGTACTTC
.,.,TRBJ1-3,TRBV7-6,CASSYRDGDGNTIYF,TGTGCCAGCAGCTACCGGGACGGAGATGGAAACACCATATATTTT
.,.,TRBJ2-3,TRBV27,CASSLGPDTQYF,TGTGCCAGCAGTTTAGGGCCGGATACGCAGTATTTT
few,.,TRBJ2-2,TRBV4-1,CASSQNTGELFF,TGCGCCAGCAGCCAAAACACCGGGGAGCTGTTTTTT
.,.,TRBJ2-7,TRBV5-1,CASSLNRQSSYEQYF,TGCGCCAGCAGCTTGAATCGGCAGAGCTCCTACGAGCAGTACTTC
.,TRBD2,TRBJ2-1,TRBV29-1,CSVGLAVYNEQFF,TGCAGCGTGGGACTAGCGGTTTACAATGAGCAGTTCTTC
once,.,TRBJ1-4,TRBV11-2,CASTLGATNEKLFF,TGTGCCAGCACTCTAGGGGCAACTAATGAAAAACTGTTTTTT
.,.,TRBJ2-1,TRBV7-8,CASSLWAFPSSYNEQFF,TGTGCCAGCAGCCTATGGGCCTTCCCGAGCTCCTACAATGAGCAGTTCTTC
.,TRBD2,TRBJ2-1,TRBV7-9,CASSTRERESYNEQFF,TGTGCCAGCAGCACCCGAGAGCGGGAGTCCTACAATGAGCAGTTCTTC
.,.,TRBJ1-1,TRBV7-9,CASGNTEAFF,TGTGCCAGCGGCAACACTGAAGCTTTCTTT
.,.,TRBJ1-2,TRBV29-1,CSVECISWTSYGYTF,TGCAGCGTTGAGTGCATCTCCTGGACTAGCTATGGCTACACCTTC
.,TRBD1,TRBJ2-2,TRBV19,CASRGQGTTGELFF,TGTGCCAGTAGGGGACAGGGGACGACCGGGGAGCTGTTTTTT
.,.,TRBJ1-1,TRBV4-1,CASSLLGSEAFF,TGCGCCAGCAGTCTCTTGGGGTCTGAAGCTTTCTTT
.,.,TRBJ1-2,TRBV7-8,CASSPGQRPINYGYTF,TGTGCCAGCAGCCCAGGGCAACGGCCCATAAACTATGGCTACACCTTC
.,TRBD2,TRBJ2-2,TRBV11-2,CASSFLSGRRNTGELFF,TGTGCCAGCAGCTTTCTTAGCGGGAGGAGGAACACCGGGGAGCTGTTTTTT
.,.,TRBJ1-2,TRBV27,CASSYGTGYGYTF,TGTGCCAGCAGTTATGGGACCGGTTATGGCTACACCTTC
.,.,TRBJ2-2,TRBV7-9,CASSLGRERTNTGELFF,TGTGCCAGCAGCTTAGGGAGGGAGCGTACGAACACCGGGGAGCTGTTTTTT
.,.,TRBJ2-3,TRBV15,CATSRGAWESSTDTQYF,TGTGCCACCAGCAGAGGCGCTTGGGAGTCTAGCACAGATACGCAGTATTTT
.,.,TRBJ2-7,TRBV27,CASSLAPPYEQYF,TGTGCCAGCAGCCTAGCGCCTCCCTACGAGCAGTACTTC
.,.,TRBJ2-2,TRBV7-2,CASSLSTRSTGELFF,TGTGCCAGCAGCTTATCGACTAGGTCTACCGGGGAGCTGTTTTTT